This passage covers 12 T cell receptor beta chains from one sample sequenced in a study of blood T cell repertoires in COVID-19. Using immunoSEQ multiplex PCR, the repertoire was profiled, and TCRdb retains in-frame clones only, with some absent. This table has 120,000 to 150,000 clones, around 82% appearing once. Sequencing was done on a sample of peripheral blood. The receptors were gathered from a man aged 55 to 69 with acute or convalescent COVID-19.

This chain links TRBV5-5 with TRBJ2-7; tentatively, D is TRBD2 (5 bases). Germline CDR1 reads SGHKS; CDR2 reads YYEKEE (reference sequence). This CDR3 contains 17 residues. Trimming removed 1 base at V and 7 bases at J, with 24 bases between. CDR3 DNA: TGTGCCAGCAGCTTGCGGCCATGGACGGACCGGGGTGCGGAGCAGTACTTC. Translated: CASSLRPWTDRGAEQYF.

The CDR3 DNA reads as TGTGCCAGCAGCGGCAAACAGGGGCTGGGGGCTTTCTTT. Translated, it gives CASSGKQGLGAFF. The rearrangement links TRBV14 to TRBJ1-1; TRBD1 matches at 7 bases. The CDR3 runs to 13 residues. CDR1 SGHDN and CDR2 FVKESK come from the germline V gene. Germline trimming cut 5 bases from V and 11 bases from J; bases unmatched to any gene: 11.

V gene TRBV11-2 combines with J gene TRBJ2-7; 11 nucleotides agree with TRBD1. J was trimmed by 7 bases and V by 5 bases; bases with no gene match: 10. Germline-derived CDR1 and CDR2 are SGHAT and FQNNGV. CDR3 length: 15 amino acids. CDR3 in amino acids: CASSPARTGGAEQYF. The CDR3 nucleotides read TGTGCCAGCAGCCCTGCCAGGACAGGGGGCGCAGAGCAGTACTTC.

This clone was detected only once. The chain combines TRBV9 with TRBJ2-5, with D possibly TRBD2 on 7 matching bases. The CDR3 covers 16 residues. Deletions cut 3 bases from V and 5 bases from J, with 20 bases between. The V gene's germline CDR1 is SGDLS and CDR2 YYNGEE. CDR3 in amino acids: CASSAASGGAGETQYF. The DNA for the CDR3 is TGTGCCAGCAGCGCCGCTTCGGGGGGCGCGGGGGAGACCCAGTACTTC.

The chain employs TRBV2 and TRBJ2-4; the D gene is possibly TRBD1 (5 bases). V dropped 8 bases and J dropped 1 base, with 18 bases sitting between them. The CDR3 has 16 amino acids. Per the germline V gene, CDR1 is SNHLY and CDR2 is FYNNEI. Here the CDR3 reads CASAPVTGAAKNIQYF. CDR3 sequence (DNA): TGTGCCAGCGCACCAGTTACAGGAGCCGCCAAAAACATTCAGTACTTC.

This clone was detected a few times. The sample has other DNA sequences that encode this CDR3 too. The chain uses TRBV5-4 and TRBJ2-5, with TRBD1 identical over 7 bases. Trimming removed 0 bases from V and 5 bases from J; junction bases left unmatched: 1. The CDR3 is 13 amino acids. Per germline, CDR1 SGHNT and CDR2 YYREEE (reference sequence). CDR3: CASSLGQGETQYF. The CDR3 coding sequence is TGTGCCAGCAGCTTGGGACAGGGTGAGACCCAGTACTTC.

The rearrangement links TRBV19 to TRBJ2-1; D possibly corresponds to TRBD2 (6 bases). The germline V gene encodes CDR1 LNHDA and CDR2 SQIVND (reference sequence). V lost 2 bases to trimming and J lost 6 bases, with 11 bases between them. There are 14 residues in the CDR3. In nucleotides, the CDR3 is TGTGCCAGTAGTATATGGTCGGGGGTCAATGAGCAGTTCTTC. The encoded protein is CASSIWSGVNEQFF.

The chain couples TRBV11-2 to TRBJ2-2, with 7 bases fitting TRBD2. CDR1 and CDR2 from the germline V gene are SGHAT and FQNNGV. The CDR3 covers 16 residues. V shed 5 bases and J 6 bases; nucleotides not matched to a gene: 12. In nucleotides, the CDR3 is TGTGCCAGCAGCCCGGTGGGAGCGGGGTCCCCCGGGGAGCTGTTTTTT. Amino acids: CASSPVGAGSPGELFF. Looking up the rest from reference TRBV11-2 and TRBJ2-2 gives the full variable domain: EAGVAQSPRYKIIEKRQSVAFWCNPISGHATLYWYQQILGQGPKLLIQFQNNGVVDDSQLPKDRFSAERLKGVDSTLKIQPAKLEDSAVYLCASSPVGAGSPGELFFGEGSRLTVL.

This clone is a singleton in its sample. CDR3 sequence (DNA): TGTGCCAGCAGTTTTCGGGCTAGCGGGATTCATGAGCAGTTCTTC. Encoded protein: CASSFRASGIHEQFF. The chain has TRBV27 and TRBJ2-1; the match to TRBD2 covers 9 bases. The CDR3 covers 15 residues. With V trimmed by 3 bases and J by 8 bases, 8 bases remained unmatched. From germline, CDR1 is MNHEY and CDR2 SMNVEV (reference sequence).

In nucleotides, the CDR3 is TGTGCCATCAGTGAGTCCGCGGGAGGCAATGAGCAGTTCTTC. Translated, it gives CAISESAGGNEQFF. The chain carries TRBV10-3 and TRBJ2-1, with 8 bases matching TRBD2. Trimming at V came to 0 bases and at J to 6 bases, leaving 1 base not matched to a gene. The CDR3 is made up of 14 amino acids. CDR1 and CDR2 (germline): ENHRY, SYGVKD.

The chain couples TRBV13 to TRBJ2-7, with TRBD1 matching over 7 bases. Germline V CDR1 and CDR2: PRHDT, FYEKMQ (reference sequence). This CDR3 comprises 14 residues. Trimming cost V 2 bases and J 3 bases; bases outside gene matches: 4. CDR3 DNA: TGTGCCAGCAGCTTAAGACAGGGTAACTACGAGCAGTACTTC. This codes for CASSLRQGNYEQYF.

This rearrangement joins TRBV29-1 to TRBJ2-2; D possibly corresponds to TRBD1 (5 bases). Trimming pared 7 bases from V and 2 bases from J, leaving 8 bases between. CDR1 is SQVTM and CDR2 is ANQGSEA in the germline V gene. The CDR3 is 12 amino acids. The CDR3 region has the DNA TGCAGCGCCGACAGTAACACCGGGGAGCTGTTTTTT. Translation: CSADSNTGELFF.